One sample yielded the 32 T cell receptor beta chains listed below, sequenced in a study of T cells in Graves' hyperthyroidism and ophthalmopathy. TCR beta CDR3 regions were amplified from RNA transcripts. HTBI primers were used for first-round RT-PCR of the TCR CDR3. TCRdb itself ran the multiplex PCR reads through MiXCR, one entry per CDR3 protein. The sample contains hundreds of thousands of distinct CDR3 sequences, 14% of which appear only once. Sequencing was done on a sample of blood. These receptor sequences come from a woman aged 18-29 years with Graves' hyperthyroidism.

This clonotype was observed a handful of times. CDR3 nucleotide sequence: TGCAGTGCTAGGGGGACTAGCGGCAACGAGCAGTACTTC. Protein product: CSARGTSGNEQYF. This chain links TRBV20-1 with TRBJ2-7; the match to TRBD2 covers 11 bases. The CDR3 spans 13 residues. Unmatched junction bases numbered 3, after V lost 3 bases and J lost 5 bases. CDR1 DFQATT and CDR2 SNEGSKA come from the germline V gene (reference sequence).

The genes are TRBV20-1 and TRBJ2-3; 9 bases line up with TRBD2. The V gene's germline CDR1 is DFQATT and CDR2 SNEGSKA (reference sequence). The CDR3 spans 14 residues. Germline trimming cut 6 bases from V and 7 bases from J; bases unmatched to any gene: 11. CDR3 protein: CSALLLAGVNTQYF. CDR3 in DNA: TGCAGTGCCCTGTTGTTAGCGGGAGTGAATACGCAGTATTTT.

The rearrangement joins TRBV27 to TRBJ1-5, with D unresolved. The CDR3 has 13 residues. V shed 6 bases and J shed 5 bases, with 11 bases lying between them. Germline CDR1 MNHEY, CDR2 SMNVEV (reference sequence). The CDR3 nucleotides are TGTGCCAGCAGGGGCACCCTGGATCAGCCCCAGCATTTT. It yields the protein CASRGTLDQPQHF.

This clonotype was observed a handful of times. The chain employs TRBV5-1 and TRBJ2-3; D is possibly TRBD2 (6 bases). This CDR3 region has 14 residues. V lost 4 bases to trimming and J lost 11 bases, with 20 bases between them. Germline lookup yields CDR1 SGHRS and CDR2 YFSETQ. The CDR3 loop is CASSPAPAAGQQYF. CDR3 sequence (DNA): TGCGCCAGCAGCCCGGCCCCCGCGGCGGGGCAGCAGTATTTT.

The table lists this clonotype with many counts. The chain is built from TRBV12-3 or TRBV12-4 and TRBJ1-6; no reliable D call. V was cut by 3 bases and J by 7 bases, with 10 bases left in between. This CDR3 spans 14 amino acids. This CDR3 reads CASSFNWQNSPLHF. DNA of the CDR3: TGTGCCAGCAGTTTCAACTGGCAAAATTCACCCCTCCACTTT.

V and J are TRBV29-1 and TRBJ2-3, with a weak D call TRBD2 (5 bases). The germline V and J ends were trimmed by 4 bases and 0 bases, with 17 bases remaining between them. CDR1 and CDR2 (germline): SQVTM, ANQGSEA. The CDR3 has 16 residues. CDR3 nucleotides: TGCAGCGTTGCCGGGTTCCGGGGAACTAGCACAGATACGCAGTATTTT. Its translation: CSVAGFRGTSTDTQYF.

The gene calls are TRBV5-8 and TRBJ2-4; D ambiguous. The CDR3 consists of 15 residues. Germline CDR1 is SGHTS and CDR2 is YDEGEE. V lost 2 bases to trimming and J lost 0 bases, with 9 bases between them. The CDR3 DNA is TGTGCCAGCAGCTTATATTTCTTAGCCAAAAACATTCAGTACTTC. Translating gives CASSLYFLAKNIQYF.

This clonotype was seen ten or more times. This chain connects TRBV18 to TRBJ2-3, with D perhaps assigned TRBD1 or TRBD2 (5 bases each). CDR1 and CDR2 (germline): KGHSH, LQKENI. Trimming shortened V by 8 bases and J by 0 bases, and 15 bases separated the two germline ends. CDR3 length: 15 residues. Written as DNA, the CDR3 is TGTGCCAGCCGAGATGGGACGGGTAGCACAGATACGCAGTATTTT. It encodes CASRDGTGSTDTQYF.

This clonotype was seen a few times. This rearrangement joins TRBV24-1 to TRBJ1-5, with D unclear. The ends were cut back, 4 bases at V and 6 bases at J, with 9 bases in the middle. Per germline, CDR1 KGHDR and CDR2 SFDVKD. The length of the CDR3 is 13 residues. The CDR3 DNA is TGTGCCACCAGTGAGCGAGGTACTCAGCCCCAGCATTTT. Its translation is CATSERGTQPQHF.

This clonotype was found many times. This chain joins TRBV12-5 and TRBJ2-7, with TRBD1 matching over 7 bases. The germline V gene encodes CDR1 LGHNT and CDR2 FRNRAP. The CDR3 spans 18 residues. V trimming: 0 bases; J trimming: 0 bases; junction bases outside the gene matches: 11. The CDR3 loop reads CASGLVRGPPQSSYEQYF. The CDR3, as DNA: TGTGCTAGTGGTTTGGTAAGGGGGCCTCCTCAAAGCTCCTACGAGCAGTACTTC.

This clonotype was found many times. V and J are TRBV7-9 and TRBJ1-2, with 9 bases that match TRBD1. Germline CDR1 SEHNR, CDR2 FQNEAQ (reference sequence). The CDR3 sequence is 16 residues long. V was pared by 5 bases and J by 6 bases, with 13 bases of the junction left unmatched. The CDR3 region has the DNA TGTGCCAGCAGCCAGATTTTTGGGACAGGGATACATGGCTACACCTTC. As protein: CASSQIFGTGIHGYTF.

Many counts were recorded for this clonotype. V and J are TRBV6-2 or TRBV6-3 and TRBJ2-1; 11 bases fit TRBD2. The CDR3 totals 21 residues. V lost 2 bases to trimming and J lost 0 bases; unmatched junction nucleotides: 15. The germline V gene has CDR1 MNHEY and CDR2 SVGEGT. CDR3: CASSYSRGSGRAKSSYNEQFF. Written as DNA, the CDR3 is TGTGCCAGCAGTTACAGTCGTGGTAGCGGGAGGGCTAAAAGCTCCTACAATGAGCAGTTCTTC.

The table lists this clonotype with many counts. This sequence joins TRBV11-2 and TRBJ1-1; 9 bases fit TRBD1. The germline V gene has CDR1 SGHAT and CDR2 FQNNGV. This CDR3 contains 16 residues. V was clipped by 1 base and J by 4 bases; unmatched bases: 7. CDR3 protein: CASSLGTGGLGTEAFF. For the CDR3, the DNA is TGTGCCAGCAGCTTAGGAACAGGGGGCTTGGGCACTGAAGCTTTCTTT.

This clonotype appeared a few times. The genes are TRBV7-9 and TRBJ2-7, with D possibly TRBD2 on 6 matching bases. CDR3 length: 14 amino acids. Germline values: CDR1 SEHNR, CDR2 FQNEAQ (reference sequence). With 8 bases removed from V and 1 base from J, the gap between germline ends came to 15 bases. The CDR3 sequence: CASGGEGGSYEQYF. DNA of the CDR3: TGTGCCAGCGGCGGGGAAGGCGGGTCCTACGAGCAGTACTTC.

Many counts were recorded for this clonotype. In DNA, the CDR3 is TGTGCCAGCAGCCTCTGGACAGGGGATACCTACGAGCAGTACTTC. Translated: CASSLWTGDTYEQYF. V is TRBV7-9 and J is TRBJ2-7; TRBD1 matches 9 bases. This CDR3 region has 15 residues. Germline V gene data show CDR1 as SEHNR and CDR2 as FQNEAQ (reference sequence). With V trimmed by 5 bases and J by 2 bases, 7 bases remained unmatched.

CDR3: CASSFGHRGDEQYF. The CDR3 coding sequence is TGTGCCAGCAGTTTCGGGCACAGGGGAGACGAGCAGTACTTC. This rearrangement joins TRBV27 to TRBJ2-7, with 7 nucleotides matching TRBD1. The CDR3 has 14 amino acids. J gave up 5 bases and V 3 bases, and 7 bases lay outside the gene matches. Germline V gives CDR1 MNHEY, CDR2 SMNVEV (reference sequence).

This clonotype has more than one count but fewer than ten. The chain employs TRBV11-2 and TRBJ2-7, with TRBD2 matching over 9 bases. In germline, CDR1 is SGHAT, CDR2 FQNNGV. The CDR3 covers 17 residues. With 6 bases clipped from V and 1 base from J, the junction kept 13 bases outside the gene matches. This CDR3 reads CASSPSPRLADSYEQYF. CDR3 nucleotides: TGTGCCAGCAGTCCGTCCCCCCGACTAGCGGATTCCTACGAGCAGTACTTC.

This clonotype has just a few counts. V and J are TRBV19 and TRBJ1-5; D perhaps matches TRBD1 (6 bases). The CDR3 spans 13 residues. V shed 3 bases and J shed 4 bases, with 7 bases lying between them. CDR1 LNHDA and CDR2 SQIVND come from the germline V gene (reference sequence). CDR3 sequence reads: CASSITGNQPQHF. The CDR3 nucleotides are TGTGCCAGTAGTATTACAGGGAATCAGCCCCAGCATTTT.

This clonotype has a handful of counts. CDR3 bases: TGTGCCAGCAGTTACTCTAACAGGGGGCGAGGTCAGCCCCAGCATTTT. This codes for CASSYSNRGRGQPQHF. The chain has TRBV6-2 or TRBV6-3 and TRBJ1-5; 9 bases match TRBD1. The CDR3 is 16 amino acids. Germline V gives CDR1 MNHEY, CDR2 SVGEGT. With V trimmed by 0 bases and J by 6 bases, 6 bases remained unmatched.

Ten or more counts support this clonotype. The chain couples TRBV20-1 to TRBJ2-5; D remains ambiguous. In germline, CDR1 is DFQATT, CDR2 SNEGSKA (reference sequence). There are 14 residues in the CDR3. V was shortened by 3 bases and J by 1 base, with 12 bases between the two germline ends. The chain's CDR3 is CSARGREFQETQYF. CDR3 in DNA: TGCAGTGCTAGGGGAAGGGAATTCCAAGAGACCCAGTACTTC.

As regards this clonotype: A read error is possible here, since a much larger clone lies one base away. No DNA is shown, since the ends of the CDR3 on it are uncertain; the CDR3 is the one TCRdb lists. The J gene is TRBJ2-2, the V gene TRBV28. The CDR3 is 14 residues long, counting both termini. Per the germline V gene, CDR1 is MDHEN and CDR2 is SYDVKM. CDR3 protein: CASSFGVGTGELSF.

This clonotype came up a few times. This chain joins TRBV5-1 and TRBJ2-1; 7 nucleotides agree with TRBD1. Trimming cost V 6 bases and J 8 bases; bases outside gene matches: 14. This CDR3 spans 15 amino acids. Germline CDR1 is SGHRS and CDR2 is YFSETQ. The CDR3 here is CASNPRTGDGYEQFF. CDR3 nucleotide sequence: TGCGCCAGCAACCCACGCACAGGGGATGGGTATGAGCAGTTCTTC.

This clonotype was picked up many times. The chain has TRBV30 and TRBJ1-6; D call uncertain. Trimming took 1 base from V and 9 from J, leaving 10 bases between them. The CDR3 spans 13 residues. CDR1 and CDR2 (germline): GTSNPN, SVGIG (reference sequence). CDR3 DNA sequence: TGTGCCTGGAGTGGCCTCGCCGGTTCACCCCTCCACTTT. This sequence encodes CAWSGLAGSPLHF. The full variable domain, in which reference TRBV30 and TRBJ1-6 provide the parts outside the CDR3, is SQTIHQWPATLVQPVGSPLSLECTVEGTSNPNLYWYRQAAGRGLQLLFYSVGIGQISSEVPQNLSASRPQDRQFILSSKKLLLSDSGFYLCAWSGLAGSPLHFGNGTRLTVT.

The chain combines TRBV7-9 with TRBJ2-7; D gene ambiguous. Germline V CDR1 and CDR2: SEHNR, FQNEAQ (reference sequence). Deletions cut 4 bases from V and 1 base from J, with 14 bases between. There are 15 residues in the CDR3. The CDR3 sequence: CASSYPTDPSYEQYF. The CDR3 DNA reads TGTGCCAGCAGCTACCCGACGGACCCTTCCTACGAGCAGTACTTC.

V and J are TRBV4-1 and TRBJ1-5; 7 bases map to TRBD1. CDR1 and CDR2 (germline): MGHRA, YSYEKL. The CDR3 is 17 residues long. V was clipped by 0 bases and J by 7 bases; unmatched bases: 12. The CDR3 region is CASSQENPTGYGQPQHF. The CDR3 nucleotides are TGCGCCAGCAGCCAAGAAAACCCGACAGGGTACGGACAGCCCCAGCATTTT.

This clonotype has a count of ten or more. V gene TRBV12-3 or TRBV12-4 combines with J gene TRBJ1-1; the D is unclear. The CDR3 totals 13 residues. Trimming removed 3 bases at V and 1 base at J, with 6 bases between. Here the CDR3 reads CASSFYRNTEAFF. The CDR3 nucleotides are TGTGCCAGCAGTTTCTACCGGAACACTGAAGCTTTCTTT.

About this clonotype: A much larger clone sits a single nucleotide away, making a read error possible. This chain links TRBV24-1 with TRBJ2-7; no clear D. CDR3 length equals 16 residues. The germline V gene encodes CDR1 KGHDR and CDR2 SFDVKD. CDR3 protein: CATSEQLFPLPYGQYF. CDR3 nucleotide sequence: TGTGCCACCAGTGAACAACTATTCCCCCTCCCCTACGGGCAGTACTTC.

This clonotype was seen ten or more times. J is TRBJ1-2 and V is TRBV28, with D maybe TRBD1 (6 bases). This CDR3 region has 16 residues. V was cut by 5 bases and J by 8 bases, with 24 bases left in between. Germline V lookup: CDR1 MDHEN, CDR2 SYDVKM. The CDR3 DNA follows: TGTGCCAGCAGTCCACACGGGGCGGCGGGGGCCGGAGGCTACACCTTC. Translated, it gives CASSPHGAAGAGGYTF.

The table lists this clonotype with many counts. This chain links TRBV18 with TRBJ2-1; a weak D match, TRBD2 (6 bases). The CDR3 sequence is 15 residues long. Trimming pared 0 bases from V and 4 bases from J, leaving 10 bases between. From germline, CDR1 is KGHSH and CDR2 LQKENI. The CDR3: CASSPPLAPYNEQFF. The CDR3 bases are TGTGCCAGCTCACCACCCCTAGCGCCTTACAATGAGCAGTTCTTC. The complete variable domain, with remaining parts taken from reference TRBV18 and TRBJ2-1, reads NAGVMQNPRHLVRRRGQEARLRCSPMKGHSHVYWYRQLPEEGLKFMVYLQKENIIDESGMPKERFSAEFPKEGPSILRIQQVVRGDSAAYFCASSPPLAPYNEQFFGPGTRLTVL.

The chain uses TRBV7-8 and TRBJ2-7; a weak D match, TRBD2 (7 bases). The CDR3 length is 15 residues. The germline V gene has CDR1 SGHVS and CDR2 FQNEAQ. The V end lost 4 bases, the J end lost 5 bases, and 18 bases lay between the germline ends. DNA for the CDR3: TGTGCCAGCAGCTCAGCGGGGACACTTGTCGACGAGCAGTACTTC. Encoded protein: CASSSAGTLVDEQYF.

In this sample, this clonotype turned up a few times. The chain employs TRBV14 and TRBJ2-5; 10 nucleotides align to TRBD1. The CDR3 runs 16 residues. V lost 0 bases and J lost 5; bases outside the gene matches: 6. The germline V gene has CDR1 SGHDN and CDR2 FVKESK. The CDR3 sequence is CASSQDLTGGAETQYF. CDR3 coding DNA: TGTGCCAGCAGCCAAGATCTGACAGGGGGCGCGGAGACCCAGTACTTC.

The chain carries TRBV27 and TRBJ2-4, with D perhaps assigned TRBD1 or TRBD2 (6 bases each). CDR1 MNHEY and CDR2 SMNVEV come from the germline V gene (reference sequence). The V end lost 2 bases, the J end lost 3 bases, and 14 bases lay between the germline ends. The length of the CDR3 is 16 residues. CDR3: CASSLVRGADKNIQYF. CDR3 coding DNA: TGTGCCAGCAGTTTAGTAAGGGGGGCCGACAAAAACATTCAGTACTTC.